These T cell receptor beta chains were read from a single sample in a study of identical twins. TCRdb independently ran MiXCR on the 5' RACE reads; one entry per CDR3 protein. The sample lists roughly 1.6 million distinct CDR3 sequences, about 30% occurring once. What was sequenced was cord blood. The receptors shown here come from a newborn girl in good health. CDR3s include the opening cysteine and the closing phenylalanine or tryptophan. A D gene is named only where the DNA matches it firmly. The size field is filled for only some rows; it gives once, few, many or a size class.

abundance | len | d_gene | j_gene | v_gene | CDR3nt | CDR3aa
many | 14 | NA | TRBJ2-7 | TRBV7-8 | TGTGCCAGCAGTTCGGAGATGAAGTATTACGAGCAGTACTTC | CASSSEMKYYEQYF
NA | 14 | NA | TRBJ2-6 | TRBV12-3/TRBV12-4 | TGTGCCAGCAGTGTCTTCTCTGGGGCCAACGTCCTGACTTTC | CASSVFSGANVLTF
NA | 15 | TRBD1 | TRBJ2-7 | TRBV11-1 | TGTGCCAGCAGCTTCCAAAGGGACAGGGGCCACGAGCAGTACTTC | CASSFQRDRGHEQYF
NA | 13 | NA | TRBJ1-1 | TRBV20-1 | TGCGGTGCCGGGGCCCCTTTGAACACTGAAGCTTTCTTT | CGAGAPLNTEAFF
NA | 14 | NA | TRBJ2-1 | TRBV2 | TGTGCCAGCAGAGTGACTAGGTCCTACAATGAGCAGTTCTTC | CASRVTRSYNEQFF
NA | 15 | TRBD1 | TRBJ2-7 | TRBV7-9 | TGTGCCAGCAGCTCCCCGGACAGGGCTATCTACGAGCAGTACTTC | CASSSPDRAIYEQYF
NA | 20 | TRBD2 | TRBJ2-3 | TRBV15 | TGTGCCACCAGCGAGAGGAACGGACTAGCGGGACTCAAGGGGGGAGATACGCAGTATTTT | CATSERNGLAGLKGGDTQYF
once | 14 | NA | TRBJ2-3 | TRBV5-6 | TGTGCCAGCAGCTTGGCGCCCTGGACAGATACGCAGTATTTT | CASSLAPWTDTQYF
NA | 16 | TRBD1 | TRBJ1-4 | TRBV4-1 | TGCGCCAGCAGCCAAGATGCTTACAGGGGGCGCGGGGAACTGTTTTTT | CASSQDAYRGRGELFF
few | 15 | NA | TRBJ2-5 | TRBV12-3/TRBV12-4 | TGTGCCAGCAGCGGTGGTACAGGCCCTCAAGAGACCCAGTACTTC | CASSGGTGPQETQYF
NA | 16 | TRBD2 | TRBJ2-7 | TRBV4-2 | TGTGCCAGCAGCCGGAAGCGGGGGACCTTTGGGGACGAGCAGTACTTC | CASSRKRGTFGDEQYF
NA | 14 | NA | TRBJ2-1 | TRBV5-6 | TGTGCCAGCTATAGGGGGTATCAGGGCAATGAGCAGTTCTTC | CASYRGYQGNEQFF
many | 13 | TRBD1 | TRBJ2-5 | TRBV20-1 | TGCAGTGCAAACGACAGGGGGCAAGAGACCCAGTACTTC | CSANDRGQETQYF
NA | 15 | TRBD2 | TRBJ2-3 | TRBV6-1 | TGTGCCAGCAGTGAACAGCGGGGGGGCACAGATACGCAGTATTTT | CASSEQRGGTDTQYF
few | 16 | TRBD2 | TRBJ2-7 | TRBV28 | TGTGCCAGCAGCTCTACTAGCGGGTGGGGCTCCTACGAGCAGTACTTC | CASSSTSGWGSYEQYF
few | 16 | NA | TRBJ2-3 | TRBV4-2 | TGTGCCAGCAGCGGAGGGGAGCCGATAAGCACAGATACGCAGTATTTT | CASSGGEPISTDTQYF
few | 15 | NA | TRBJ2-1 | TRBV2 | TGTGCCAGCAGCCCCCAAGTGGCTCTTACCAATGAGCAGTTCTTC | CASSPQVALTNEQFF
NA | 13 | NA | TRBJ1-2 | TRBV10-3 | TGTGCCAACAGTGAAGGAAGGTTGCATGGCTACACCTTC | CANSEGRLHGYTF
NA | 15 | TRBD1 | TRBJ1-6 | TRBV6-5 | TGTGCCAGCAGACCCGCGACAGGGTTGAATTCACCCCTCCACTTT | CASRPATGLNSPLHF
few | 15 | TRBD2 | TRBJ2-1 | TRBV7-2 | TGTGCCAGCAGCCTTCTAGCGGGAGGGGTCAATGAGCAGTTCTTC | CASSLLAGGVNEQFF
NA | 15 | NA | TRBJ2-7 | TRBV18 | TGTGCCAGCTCACTCCGGGACACCTCAACCTACGAGCAGTACTTC | CASSLRDTSTYEQYF
NA | 17 | NA | TRBJ2-1 | TRBV4-2 | TGTGCCAGCAGCCAAGTTTCGGGGGAGTTCATCTACAATGAGCAGTTCTTC | CASSQVSGEFIYNEQFF
NA | 14 | NA | TRBJ2-3 | TRBV7-7 | TGTGCTAGCAGCTTGGGCACCCCCGGGGATACGCAGTATTTT | CASSLGTPGDTQYF
few | 16 | NA | TRBJ2-3 | TRBV5-1 | TGCGCCAGCAGCTCCGCCAGGGGCAGGAGCACAGATACGCAGTATTTT | CASSSARGRSTDTQYF
NA | 12 | TRBD1 | TRBJ1-2 | TRBV28 | TGTGCCAGCTGTAGACAGGGCTATGGCTACACCTTC | CASCRQGYGYTF
few | 8 | NA | TRBJ1-1 | TRBV7-9 | TGTGCCAGCACCCCAGCTTTCTTT | CASTPAFF
NA | 17 | TRBD2 | TRBJ2-1 | TRBV5-1 | TGCGCCAGCAGCTTGGGAGGTAGCGGGAGTAATAGGGATGAGCAGTTCTTC | CASSLGGSGSNRDEQFF
few | 17 | NA | TRBJ2-3 | TRBV2 | TGTGCCAGCAGAGTATCTCTTTCAGGGCCTAGCACAGATACGCAGTATTTT | CASRVSLSGPSTDTQYF
NA | 13 | NA | TRBJ1-6 | TRBV20-1 | TGCAGTGCTACCCGGGATACCAATTCACCCCTCCACTTT | CSATRDTNSPLHF
NA | 15 | NA | TRBJ2-1 | TRBV7-9 | TGTGCCAGCAGCTTAGGAGGTCCCGGGGTTAGTGAGCAGTTCTTC | CASSLGGPGVSEQFF
NA | 13 | NA | TRBJ2-1 | TRBV29-1 | TGCAGCGTTCGCCCGGCCAGGGCAAATGAGCAGTTCTTC | CSVRPARANEQFF
NA | 16 | NA | TRBJ2-7 | TRBV10-3 | TGTGCCATCAGTGATCCGGGGACATGGAACTCCTACGAGCAGTACTTC | CAISDPGTWNSYEQYF
NA | 17 | NA | TRBJ1-5 | TRBV6-1 | TGTGCCAGCAGTGGCTACCGCAGGGAGGGAAGCAATCAGCCCCAGCATTTT | CASSGYRREGSNQPQHF
NA | 16 | TRBD1 | TRBJ2-1 | TRBV25-1 | TGTGCCAGCAGCCACCTGACCAGGGGGCCCTACAATGAGCAGTTCTTC | CASSHLTRGPYNEQFF
NA | 17 | NA | TRBJ2-7 | TRBV6-1 | TGTGCCAGCAGTCGGCCTGTCCCGGCGGGGGCCACCTACGAGCAGTACTTC | CASSRPVPAGATYEQYF
once | 14 | TRBD1 | TRBJ1-2 | TRBV20-1 | TGCAGTGCTAGAACGCAGGGGGTTTACTATGGCTACACCTTC | CSARTQGVYYGYTF
NA | 16 | NA | TRBJ2-3 | TRBV28 | TGTGCCAGCAGTCGAGTTAGGGTTGCTAGCACAGATACGCAGTATTTT | CASSRVRVASTDTQYF
many | 12 | NA | TRBJ2-7 | TRBV28 | TGTGCCAGCGCCGGGGTAGCCTACGAGCAGTACTTC | CASAGVAYEQYF
NA | 13 | TRBD1 | TRBJ1-4 | TRBV12-3/TRBV12-4 | TGTGCCAGCAGTTTAAGACAGGGGAAAAAACTGTTTTTT | CASSLRQGKKLFF
NA | 14 | TRBD2 | TRBJ2-3 | TRBV6-1 | TGTGCCAGTCTTAGCGGGGGGACCACAGATACGCAGTATTTT | CASLSGGTTDTQYF
few | 16 | NA | TRBJ2-5 | TRBV30 | TGTGCCTGGAGTGTAGGTGGATTATGGCTTCGAGAGACCCAGTACTTC | CAWSVGGLWLRETQYF
NA | 14 | NA | TRBJ2-7 | TRBV6-6 | TGTGCCAGCAGTTGGAACGGACAGTCCTACGAGCAGTACTTC | CASSWNGQSYEQYF
NA | 17 | TRBD2 | TRBJ2-3 | TRBV20-1 | TGCAGTGCTGGGACTAGCGGGAGGCTACTTAGCACAGATACGCAGTATTTT | CSAGTSGRLLSTDTQYF
many | 14 | NA | TRBJ2-4 | TRBV4-2 | TGTGCCAGCGGCAGTACTCTAGCCAAAAACATTCAGTACTTC | CASGSTLAKNIQYF
few | 15 | TRBD1 | TRBJ2-5 | TRBV28 | TGTGCCAGCAGTTTACGACAGGGCCTACAAGAGACCCAGTACTTC | CASSLRQGLQETQYF
NA | 16 | TRBD2 | TRBJ2-7 | TRBV9 | TGTGCCAGCAGCGTAGGTAGCGGGCGGAGCTCCTACGAGCAGTACTTC | CASSVGSGRSSYEQYF
NA | 12 | NA | TRBJ2-3 | TRBV14 | TGTGCCAGCAGCCAGGCCGGGTATACGCAGTATTTT | CASSQAGYTQYF
few | 16 | NA | TRBJ1-1 | TRBV7-8 | TGTGCCAGCAGCTTAGTTCGGTCGGGGGCGGACACTGAAGCTTTCTTT | CASSLVRSGADTEAFF
many | 15 | NA | TRBJ2-3 | TRBV20-1 | TGCAGTGCCACCTCGACTACCCGTCGCACAGATACGCAGTATTTT | CSATSTTRRTDTQYF
NA | 13 | TRBD1 | TRBJ2-1 | TRBV12-3/TRBV12-4 | TGTGCCAGCAGGAGACAGGGGATCGACGAGCAGTTCTTC | CASRRQGIDEQFF
NA | 14 | TRBD2 | TRBJ2-7 | TRBV7-8 | TGTGCCAGCAGCCGAGGCCCAGCGGGGACCGAGCAGTACTTC | CASSRGPAGTEQYF
few | 14 | TRBD2 | TRBJ2-7 | TRBV5-1 | TGCGCCAGCACTACGGGAGGGGAGTCCTACGAGCAGTACTTC | CASTTGGESYEQYF
few | 14 | NA | TRBJ1-1 | TRBV3-1 | TGTGCCAGCAGCCAAGATCGGTACAGTGGGAGAGCTTTCTTT | CASSQDRYSGRAFF
NA | 16 | NA | TRBJ2-7 | TRBV3-1 | TGTGCCAGCAGCCCCAACGCCGGGACTGTCTCCTACGAGCAGTACTTC | CASSPNAGTVSYEQYF